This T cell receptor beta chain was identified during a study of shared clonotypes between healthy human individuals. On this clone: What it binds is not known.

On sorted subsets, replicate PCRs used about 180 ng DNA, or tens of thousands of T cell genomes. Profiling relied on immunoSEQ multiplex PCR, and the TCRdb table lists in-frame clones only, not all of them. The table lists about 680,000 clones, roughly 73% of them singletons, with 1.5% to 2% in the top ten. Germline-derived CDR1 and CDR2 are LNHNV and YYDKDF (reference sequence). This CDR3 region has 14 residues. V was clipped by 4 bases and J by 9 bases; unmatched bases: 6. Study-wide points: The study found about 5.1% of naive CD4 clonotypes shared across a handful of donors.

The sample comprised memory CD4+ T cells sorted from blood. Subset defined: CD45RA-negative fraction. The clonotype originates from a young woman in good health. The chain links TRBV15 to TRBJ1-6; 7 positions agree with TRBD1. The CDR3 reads CATSIDRDGSPLHF. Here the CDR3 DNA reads TGTGCCACCAGCATCGACAGGGACGGTTCACCCCTCCACTTT.